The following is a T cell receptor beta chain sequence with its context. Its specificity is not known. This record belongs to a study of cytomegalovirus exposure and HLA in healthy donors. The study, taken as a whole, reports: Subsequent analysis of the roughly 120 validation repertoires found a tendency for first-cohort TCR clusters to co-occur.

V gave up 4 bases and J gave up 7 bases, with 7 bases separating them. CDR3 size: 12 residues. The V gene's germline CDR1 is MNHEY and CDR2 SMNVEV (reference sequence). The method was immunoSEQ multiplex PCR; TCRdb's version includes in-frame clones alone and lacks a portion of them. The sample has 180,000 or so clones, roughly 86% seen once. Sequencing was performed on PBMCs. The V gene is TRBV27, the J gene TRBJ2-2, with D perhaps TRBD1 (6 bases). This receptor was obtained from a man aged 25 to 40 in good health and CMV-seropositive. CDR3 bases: TGTGCCAGCAGTTCAGGGGTCGGGGAGCTGTTTTTT. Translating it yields CASSSGVGELFF.